A selection of T cell receptor beta chains follows, all from one sample in a study of blood T cells in healthy people across ages. From the 5' RACE reads, TCRdb called clonotypes with MiXCR, one entry per CDR3 protein. The repertoire holds fewer than 1,000,000 distinct CDR3 sequences, with about half as singletons. Specimen: blood. The receptors were sampled from a man at least 80 years old in good health. CDR3s include the opening cysteine and the closing phenylalanine or tryptophan.

J | V | CDR3
TRBJ2-1 | TRBV2 | CASTKLAGGYGVYEQFF
TRBJ2-1 | TRBV5-1 | CASSLGASGGYEQFF
TRBJ2-1 | TRBV29-1 | CSVRLASHGEQFF
TRBJ1-6 | TRBV3-1 | CASSLNGATNSPLHF
TRBJ2-7 | TRBV3-1 | CASSHSGRGSYEQYF
TRBJ1-2 | TRBV20-1 | CSASLRADGYGYTF
TRBJ2-3 | TRBV6-5 | CASSYSSAGLSTDTQYF
TRBJ1-1 | TRBV20-1 | CSAVTGYTEAFF
TRBJ1-4 | TRBV20-1 | CGGMGAEEKLFF
TRBJ2-5 | TRBV20-1 | CSALTQNQETQYF
TRBJ2-7 | TRBV13 | CASGLAAYEQYF
TRBJ2-3 | TRBV3-1 | CASARRRGLGTDTQYF
TRBJ2-1 | TRBV29-1 | CSVDEGSSSYNEQFF
TRBJ1-1 | TRBV7-2 | CASSLVAGQNTEAFF
TRBJ2-1 | TRBV27 | CASRRQGFYEQFF
TRBJ1-2 | TRBV27 | CASSLVGAQLFGYTF
TRBJ1-1 | TRBV28 | CASRSPGGEVNTEAFF
TRBJ2-1 | TRBV27 | CASTLGDEQFF
TRBJ2-1 | TRBV7-8 | CASSQTGTGGKDEQFF
TRBJ1-5 | TRBV6-6 | CASTIQGGNQPQHF
TRBJ2-1 | TRBV28 | CASRPGLAGGPFF
TRBJ2-2 | TRBV7-2 | CASSLKDGGGEPPGELFF
TRBJ2-1 | TRBV5-6 | CASSLLGSNEQFF
TRBJ1-5 | TRBV2 | CASSPGTGRNQPQHF
TRBJ1-4 | TRBV29-1 | CSVGVQGPGEKLFF
TRBJ2-3 | TRBV14 | CASSRTGGPLSTDTQYF
TRBJ2-7 | TRBV29-1 | CNVEELRDIGYEQYF
TRBJ2-7 | TRBV28 | CASSSPGVSYEQYF
TRBJ2-5 | TRBV28 | CASSLAGGSQDEQYF
NA | TRBV27 | CASSLRSGMCEQYF
TRBJ1-2 | TRBV20-1 | CSASRTEGDYGYTF